A single sample is the source of the 9 T cell receptor beta chains below, sequenced in a study of CD8+ T cells in alopecia areata. Sequencing used cDNA as its template, made by extracting RNA and reverse transcribing it. Sequenced by immunoSEQ multiplex PCR; TCRdb stores in-frame clones only, minus some. The data contain about 180,000 clones, around 50% of them singletons. Sequencing was performed on CD4+ T cells sorted from blood, taken at week 0. The receptors here all came from a human donor with alopecia areata.

This chain joins TRBV6-5 and TRBJ2-5; D is undetermined. Trimming removed 2 bases from V and 1 base from J, with 11 bases in between. Germline CDR1 is MNHEY and CDR2 is SVGAGI. The CDR3 has 15 residues. The DNA for the CDR3 is TGTGCCAGCAGTTACATTATAGGGCTCCAAGAGACCCAGTACTTC. It translates to CASSYIIGLQETQYF.

This chain links TRBV10-2 with TRBJ2-7; D is perhaps TRBD1 (6 bases). The CDR3 runs 14 residues. Germline V gene data show CDR1 as WSHSY and CDR2 as SAAADI. Trimming left V 0 bases short and J 6 bases short, with 12 bases between. The CDR3 DNA reads TGCGCCAGCAGTGAGTCGACTGGGGGCCTCGAGCAGTACTTC. Its protein product is CASSESTGGLEQYF.

The chain recombines TRBV30 with TRBJ1-1, with 8 bases lining up with TRBD1. Germline loops: CDR1 GTSNPN, CDR2 SVGIG (reference sequence). Trimming at V came to 5 bases and at J to 1 base, leaving 12 bases not matched to a gene. The CDR3 sequence is 16 residues long. The CDR3 DNA reads as TGTGCCTGGTACACACCAGGAGGACAGGGGAACACTGAAGCTTTCTTT. It translates to CAWYTPGGQGNTEAFF. Complete variable domain (other parts from reference TRBV30 and TRBJ1-1): SQTIHQWPATLVQPVGSPLSLECTVEGTSNPNLYWYRQAAGRGLQLLFYSVGIGQISSEVPQNLSASRPQDRQFILSSKKLLLSDSGFYLCAWYTPGGQGNTEAFFGQGTRLTVV.

This clone was counted a few times. This rearrangement joins TRBV11-2 to TRBJ2-2; D ambiguous. The V gene's germline CDR1 is SGHAT and CDR2 FQNNGV. The CDR3 is 11 residues long. V lost 6 bases and J 10 bases, leaving 9 bases between the germline ends. CDR3 amino acids: CASRNDEELFF. The CDR3 bases are TGTGCCAGCAGAAATGACGAGGAGCTGTTTTTT.

This clone has a single count. The chain is built from TRBV7-9 and TRBJ2-5; D not certain. The V and J ends lost 2 bases and 5 bases respectively, with 15 bases between them. The V gene's germline CDR1 is SEHNR and CDR2 FQNEAQ (reference sequence). CDR3 length equals 15 residues. This CDR3 reads CASSLLVTLGETQYF. In DNA form, the CDR3 reads TGTGCCAGCAGCTTATTAGTTACGCTTGGGGAGACCCAGTACTTC. Full variable domain (rest looked up from reference TRBV7-9 and TRBJ2-5): DTGVSQNPRHKITKRGQNVTFRCDPISEHNRLYWYRQTLGQGPEFLTYFQNEAQLEKSRLLSDRFSAERPKGSFSTLEIQRTEQGDSAMYLCASSLLVTLGETQYFGPGTRLLVL.

The rearrangement uses TRBV9 and TRBJ2-7, with 7 bases identical to TRBD2. The J segment lost 7 bases and the V segment lost 2 bases, leaving 9 bases of the junction unmatched. The CDR3 loop spans 14 amino acids. CDR1 is SGDLS and CDR2 is YYNGEE in the germline V gene. CDR3 amino acids: CASSVRTAGGEQYF. CDR3 in DNA: TGTGCCAGCAGCGTTCGGACTGCCGGGGGGGAGCAGTACTTC.

Note on this clone: Additional DNA sequences in this sample encode the identical CDR3. The chain joins TRBV4-1 to TRBJ1-2; the D gene is possibly TRBD1 (6 bases). Germline loops: CDR1 MGHRA, CDR2 YSYEKL. The V and J ends lost 3 bases and 3 bases respectively, with 11 bases between them. The CDR3 extends over 14 amino acids. The CDR3 sequence: CASSHQQGDYGYTF. For the CDR3, the DNA is TGCGCCAGCAGCCATCAACAGGGCGACTATGGCTACACCTTC.

This clone occurred a few times. This chain uses TRBV4-1 with TRBJ2-5, with 7 bases that match TRBD1. Germline V gene sequence: CDR1 MGHRA, CDR2 YSYEKL. Trimming took 2 bases from V and 2 from J; bases not matched to a gene: 8. The length of the CDR3 is 16 residues. CDR3 amino acids: CASSQKIGTVQETQYF. The CDR3 DNA is TGCGCCAGCAGCCAAAAAATCGGGACAGTTCAAGAGACCCAGTACTTC.

This chain connects TRBV18 to TRBJ1-1, with D perhaps matching TRBD1 (5 bases). V lost 3 bases and J 3 bases, leaving 11 bases between the germline ends. Germline CDR1 reads KGHSH; CDR2 reads LQKENI. This CDR3 has 14 residues. CDR3 coding DNA: TGTGCCAGCTCACCGCGGGTAGGGGACACTGAAGCTTTCTTT. Amino acid sequence: CASSPRVGDTEAFF.